The clone carrying this TCR beta chain was counted at least ten times. This CDR3 is built from 16 residues. V was shortened by 5 bases and J by 9 bases, with 26 bases between the two germline ends. It was with unique molecular identifiers that the TCRbeta library was prepared. TCRdb called the PCR reads again in MiXCR, with one record for every CDR3 protein. Counted here are about 540,000 distinct CDR3 sequences, around 16% occurring once; the ten biggest clones make up approximately 3%. The data are from a study of T-cell reconstitution after alpha-beta-depleted transplantation in children. The TCR sequence derives from a human donor who donated a stem cell graft to a child with acute lymphoblastic leukemia. The chain employs TRBV12-3 or TRBV12-4 and TRBJ2-7; TRBD2 might be the D (5 bases). Sample: PBMCs from the stem cell graft donor, taken from the stem cell graft. The CDR3, as DNA: TGTGCCAGCAGTCCCCGCTGGGAGCGGCCCGATTTAAGGCAGTACTTC. This sequence encodes CASSPRWERPDLRQYF.